This T cell receptor beta chain was sequenced for a study of T cells in narcolepsy. Study-wide results and caveats: No autoreactive T cell clone sequences appeared in some memory CD4+ repertoires. Same-patient CSF and blood CD4+ T cell clonotypes included HCRT-specific and TRIB2-specific autoreactive ones.

Repertoires were generated with immunoSEQ multiplex PCR, while TCRdb's copy carries only in-frame clones and drops some. This sample has around 19,000 clones, with less than 90% found just once. Regarding this clone: Its antigen is not known.

CDR1 is KGHSH and CDR2 is LQKENI in the germline V gene. The V end lost 5 bases, the J end lost 5 bases, and 9 bases lay between the germline ends. The CDR3 extends over 12 amino acids. J is TRBJ2-5 and V is TRBV18; no definite D call. The sequencing sample was made of memory (CD45RA-) CD4+ T cells from blood. The clonotype comes from a human donor in good health. CDR3 in DNA: TGTGCCAGCTCAGAGAGTTCGGAGACCCAGTACTTC. Translating it yields CASSESSETQYF.